Detailed here is one TCR beta chain. Its antigen is unknown. This entry belongs to a study of blood T cells in healthy people across ages. Study-wide points: Estimated diversity across one million T cells was deemed an underestimate. Unknown donor CMV status possibly confounded expanded clonotype changes. Naive T cell percentage and TCR beta diversity correlated strongly. A roughly linear fall in TCR beta diversity per million T cells was seen with increasing age.

Combining a sample-barcoded 5' primer with a J-beta primer mix, a second PCR ran for 7 to 11 cycles. TCRdb reanalysed the 5' RACE reads using MiXCR and keeps one entry per CDR3 protein. The data show about 1.8 million distinct CDR3 sequences, with around 48% seen just once and approximately 2.1% held by the top ten. This receptor was taken from a woman in her thirties or forties in good health. The material sequenced was blood.

CDR3 sequence reads: CASSQQHTGGTDTQYF. The CDR3 coding sequence is TGCGCCAGCAGCCAACAGCACACGGGGGGCACAGATACGCAGTATTTT. J is TRBJ2-3 and V is TRBV4-3; D might be TRBD2 (6 bases). Germline values: CDR1 LGHNA, CDR2 YSLEER. The CDR3 covers 16 residues. The V and J ends lost 2 bases and 1 base respectively, with 13 bases between them.